This TCR beta chain is drawn from a study of OX40 agonist ivuxolimab in advanced cancers. Study at large: Hepatocellular carcinoma, melanoma, renal cell or head and neck cancer was diagnosed in the dose-escalation patients. Age averaged around 60 years (range roughly 23 to 85), and roughly 82% were male.

Germline values: CDR1 LNHNV, CDR2 YYDKDF (reference sequence). The CDR3 covers 16 residues. V shed 4 bases, J shed 1 base, and the junction held 9 bases outside the gene matches. The assay was immunoSEQ multiplex PCR, and TCRdb's table has in-frame clones only and misses some. Here the sample spans roughly 69,000 clones, about 91% being singletons. This TCR derives from an adult with an advanced solid tumor such as melanoma, head and neck, liver or kidney cancer. The chain carries TRBV15 and TRBJ1-1; 7 bases agree with TRBD1. Here the sequenced sample was CD4+ or CD8+ T cells sorted from blood, taken in a trial of the OX40 agonist ivuxolimab. The CDR3 DNA follows: TGTGCCACCAGCAAATGGGCGGGACAGCCGAACACTGAAGCTTTCTTT. Translating it yields CATSKWAGQPNTEAFF.